Presented here are 10 T cell receptor beta chains from one specimen sequenced in a study of cytotoxic CD8 clonotypes in ibrutinib-treated CLL (dated by TCRdb to about 2021). Libraries came from the immunoSEQ multiplex PCR assay. This is the immuneACCESS table as TCRdb keeps it, with only in-frame sequences that have V and J called. A part of the clones is gone; compared with another copy, unresolved V genes explain less than half, and the rest is unexplained. In this sample the table shows approximately 150,000 clones, 84% of which occur a single time. In total, the top ten clones hold roughly 4.5% of the sample. Read against the paper, the sample's time point label means: roughly 2 years on ibrutinib. Source: PBMCs, taken after 24 months of ibrutinib treatment. All receptors come from a human donor with chronic lymphocytic leukemia.

The gene calls are TRBV7-9 and TRBJ2-5, with a possible D match to TRBD1 (5 bases). Germline lookup yields CDR1 SEHNR and CDR2 FQNEAQ (reference sequence). There are 14 residues in the CDR3. Trimming cost V 5 bases and J 1 base, with 11 bases left between them. The CDR3 coding sequence is TGTGCCAGCAGCCGACAGAGTATCCAAGAGACCCAGTACTTC. Protein: CASSRQSIQETQYF.

The chain combines TRBV7-8 with TRBJ1-2; the D gene is possibly TRBD1 (6 bases). Germline CDR1 reads SGHVS; CDR2 reads FQNEAQ. The CDR3 totals 14 residues. The V end was cut by 5 bases, the J end by 2 bases, with 12 bases between. The CDR3, as DNA: TGTGCCAGCAGCCTCGACAGGCGAAACTATGGCTACACCTTC. Protein: CASSLDRRNYGYTF.

Only one count was recorded for this clone. CDR3 in DNA: TGCGCCAGCAGCTTACAAGGGGTATATGGCTACACCTTC. This sequence encodes CASSLQGVYGYTF. The rearrangement uses TRBV5-1 and TRBJ1-2; D perhaps matches TRBD1 (5 bases). Germline V CDR1 and CDR2: SGHRS, YFSETQ. The V end lost 2 bases, the J end lost 5 bases, and 10 bases lay between the germline ends. The CDR3 has 13 amino acids.

The chain employs TRBV7-9 and TRBJ1-2; D may be TRBD1 (6 bases). The CDR3 runs to 14 residues. Trimming removed 1 base from V and 8 bases from J, with 14 bases in between. CDR1 is SEHNR and CDR2 is FQNEAQ in the germline V gene (reference sequence). The CDR3 DNA reads TGTGCCAGCAGCTTAGAGTTGGCGGACAGCGGCTACACCTTC. Amino acid sequence: CASSLELADSGYTF.

This clone was seen once. J is TRBJ2-1 and V is TRBV2; D gene uncertain. Germline V lookup: CDR1 SNHLY, CDR2 FYNNEI. Trimming removed 11 bases from V and 0 bases from J, with 11 bases in between. The CDR3 totals 13 residues. The CDR3 loop is CAGALSSYNEQFF. In DNA, the CDR3 is TGTGCCGGAGCTTTGAGCTCCTACAATGAGCAGTTCTTC.

CDR3 loop: CASSYSGGGGYTF. The DNA of the CDR3 is TGTGCCAGCAGTTACTCGGGGGGTGGCGGCTACACCTTC. The chain is built from TRBV6-5 and TRBJ1-2; the D gene is possibly TRBD1 (5 bases). Germline V gene data show CDR1 as MNHEY and CDR2 as SVGAGI. The CDR3 is made up of 13 amino acids. V lost 0 bases and J lost 8, with 10 bases in between.

This clone has only a few counts. The chain couples TRBV18 to TRBJ1-2; tentative D call: TRBD1 (6 bases). The V end was cut by 5 bases, the J end by 7 bases, with 11 bases between. Germline values: CDR1 KGHSH, CDR2 LQKENI. The CDR3 loop spans 12 amino acids. CDR3 amino acids: CASSSGATGYTF. DNA of the CDR3: TGTGCCAGCTCATCGGGGGCGACTGGCTACACCTTC.

The J gene is TRBJ1-5, the V gene TRBV18; TRBD1 matches 10 bases. Losses at the gene ends were 4 bases for V and 5 bases for J; bases not matched to a gene: 5. The germline V gene has CDR1 KGHSH and CDR2 LQKENI. The CDR3 is 15 amino acids. CDR3 protein: CASSRTGGGYQPQHF. CDR3 nucleotides: TGTGCCAGCTCACGGACAGGGGGAGGCTATCAGCCCCAGCATTTT.

CDR3 residues: CASRETGVVEKLFF. CDR3 nucleotides: TGCGCCAGCAGGGAGACAGGGGTTGTTGAAAAACTGTTTTTT. The chain employs TRBV5-1 and TRBJ1-4; 8 bases are a match to TRBD1. The CDR3 has 14 amino acids. Trimming cost V 5 bases and J 7 bases; bases outside gene matches: 7. CDR1 and CDR2 (germline): SGHRS, YFSETQ.

The rearrangement links TRBV11-2 to TRBJ2-7; D not certain. The CDR3 consists of 13 residues. The ends were cut back, 1 base at V and 3 bases at J, with 7 bases in the middle. Per germline, CDR1 SGHAT and CDR2 FQNNGV. CDR3 bases: TGTGCCAGCAGCTTAGCAGCTTTCTACGAGCAGTACTTC. This codes for CASSLAAFYEQYF. The full variable domain, in which reference TRBV11-2 and TRBJ2-7 provide the parts outside the CDR3, is EAGVAQSPRYKIIEKRQSVAFWCNPISGHATLYWYQQILGQGPKLLIQFQNNGVVDDSQLPKDRFSAERLKGVDSTLKIQPAKLEDSAVYLCASSLAAFYEQYFGPGTRLTVT.